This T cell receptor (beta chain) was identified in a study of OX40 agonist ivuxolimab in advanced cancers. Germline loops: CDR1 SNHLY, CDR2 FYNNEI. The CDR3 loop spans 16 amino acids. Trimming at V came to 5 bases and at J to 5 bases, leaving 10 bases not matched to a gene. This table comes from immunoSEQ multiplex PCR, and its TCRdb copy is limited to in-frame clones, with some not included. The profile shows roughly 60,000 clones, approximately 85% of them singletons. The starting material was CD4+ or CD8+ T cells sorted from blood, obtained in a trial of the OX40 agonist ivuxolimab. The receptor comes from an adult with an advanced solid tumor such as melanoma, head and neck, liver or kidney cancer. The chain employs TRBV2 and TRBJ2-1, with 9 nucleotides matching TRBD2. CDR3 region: CASSLRVREGHNEQFF. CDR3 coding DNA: TGTGCCAGCAGTCTCCGAGTGCGGGAGGGACACAATGAGCAGTTCTTC.